The 4 T cell receptor beta chains below come from one sample, sequenced in a study of tumor T cells in aggressive B-cell lymphoma. Produced via immunoSEQ multiplex PCR; TCRdb's table is partial and in-frame only. The data hold 2,500 to 3,500 clones, with 82% observed a single time. Sequencing input: tumor tissue. Receptors were obtained from an adult with diffuse large B cell lymphoma.

By share, this clone ranks as medium-sized. The chain carries TRBV5-1 and TRBJ1-2; 8 bases align to TRBD1. The CDR3 consists of 14 residues. Losses at the gene ends were 4 bases for V and 4 bases for J; bases not matched to a gene: 6. Germline-derived CDR1 and CDR2 are SGHRS and YFSETQ. The CDR3 DNA is TGCGCCAGCAGCACCGCCACAGGGGGCTATGGCTACACCTTC. This gives the protein CASSTATGGYGYTF.

The rearrangement joins TRBV6-5 to TRBJ2-7; 12 positions match TRBD2. There are 16 residues in the CDR3. Per germline, CDR1 MNHEY and CDR2 SVGAGI. J was trimmed by 0 bases and V by 4 bases; bases with no gene match: 4. CDR3 sequence: CASSSTSGGFSYEQYF. DNA of the CDR3: TGTGCCAGCAGTTCTACTAGCGGGGGGTTCTCCTACGAGCAGTACTTC.

V and J are TRBV7-3 and TRBJ1-1; TRBD1 matches 7 bases. The CDR3 loop spans 16 amino acids. The V gene's germline CDR1 is SGHTA and CDR2 FQGTGA. J lost 2 bases, V lost 2 bases, and 8 bases had no gene match. Written as DNA, the CDR3 is TGTGCCAGCAGCTTAGTCTCCGGGACAGTCAACACTGAAGCTTTCTTT. Translated: CASSLVSGTVNTEAFF.

The gene calls are TRBV7-2 and TRBJ2-3, with D hard to call. Trimming took 1 base from V and 7 from J, leaving 9 bases between them. CDR3 length: 13 residues. The V gene's germline CDR1 is SGHTA and CDR2 FQGNSA. CDR3 loop: CASSLGAGYTQYF. The CDR3 DNA sequence: TGTGCCAGCAGCTTAGGGGCAGGTTATACGCAGTATTTT.